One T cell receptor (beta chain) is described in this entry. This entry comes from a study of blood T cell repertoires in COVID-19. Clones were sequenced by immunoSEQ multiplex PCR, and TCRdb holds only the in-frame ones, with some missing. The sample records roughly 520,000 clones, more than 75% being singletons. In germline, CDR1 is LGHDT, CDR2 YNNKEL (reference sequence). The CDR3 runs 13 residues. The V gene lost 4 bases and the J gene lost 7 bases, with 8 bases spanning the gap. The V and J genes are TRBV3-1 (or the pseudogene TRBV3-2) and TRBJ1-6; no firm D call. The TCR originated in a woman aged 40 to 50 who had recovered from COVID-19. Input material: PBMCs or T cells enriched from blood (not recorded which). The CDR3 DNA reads TGTGCCAGCAGCCGAGAACGGAATTCACCCCTCCACTTT. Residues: CASSRERNSPLHF.